Following are 20 T cell receptor beta chains from one sample sequenced in a study of blood T cell repertoires in COVID-19. TCRdb keeps only in-frame clones here, not all; method: immunoSEQ multiplex PCR. The sample includes about 240,000 clones, more than 80% seen only once; the top ten take approximately 7.5%. Sequencing was carried out using peripheral blood. The receptor set was obtained from a woman of 80 years or more with COVID-19, enrolled during active disease.

The chain recombines TRBV20-1 with TRBJ1-3; no clear D gene. Germline values: CDR1 DFQATT, CDR2 SNEGSKA (reference sequence). V lost 3 bases, J lost 2 bases, and 20 bases lay in between. CDR3 length: 17 residues. The CDR3 loop is CSASISSSGIPGNTIYF. CDR3 coding DNA: TGCAGTGCTAGTATTTCCTCGTCAGGCATACCTGGAAACACCATATATTTT.

The V call is TRBV6-2 or TRBV6-3, the J call TRBJ1-3; possible D gene TRBD1, 6 bases. V was cut by 4 bases and J by 1 base, with 11 bases left in between. The germline V gene encodes CDR1 MNHEY and CDR2 SVGEGT. This CDR3 has 15 amino acids. The CDR3 sequence: CASSFSTGSGNTIYF. The CDR3 DNA reads TGTGCCAGCAGTTTCTCGACAGGTTCTGGAAACACCATATATTTT.

The V and J genes are TRBV14 and TRBJ2-6; the match to TRBD1 covers 9 bases. Germline lookup yields CDR1 SGHDN and CDR2 FVKESK. The CDR3 runs 16 residues. The V gene end was trimmed by 4 bases and the J gene end by 5 bases; junction bases not matched to a gene: 6. The CDR3 region has the DNA TGTGCCAGCAGCCTAGGAGGGACAGGGCGGGCCAACGTCCTGACTTTC. It codes for CASSLGGTGRANVLTF. Full variable domain (remainder filled in from reference TRBV14 and TRBJ2-6): EAGVTQFPSHSVIEKGQTVTLRCDPISGHDNLYWYRRVMGKEIKFLLHFVKESKQDESGMPNNRFLAERTGGTYSTLKVQPAELEDSGVYFCASSLGGTGRANVLTFGAGSRLTVL.

The chain has TRBV6-5 and TRBJ1-2, with 9 bases aligning to TRBD1. Germline V gene data show CDR1 as MNHEY and CDR2 as SVGAGI. The ends lost 6 bases at V and 5 bases at J; junction bases unmatched: 4. The CDR3 is 13 amino acids. CDR3 in amino acids: CASSGQGIYGYTF. The CDR3 nucleotides read TGTGCCAGCAGCGGACAGGGGATTTATGGCTACACCTTC.

The chain uses TRBV5-1 and TRBJ1-6; no firm D call. The germline CDR1 and CDR2 sequences are SGHRS and YFSETQ. The V end lost 1 base, the J end lost 6 bases, and 8 bases lay between the germline ends. The CDR3 contains 14 residues. In DNA form, the CDR3 reads TGCGCCAGCAGCTTGCTCACAGCTAATTCACCCCTCCACTTT. This encodes CASSLLTANSPLHF.

The J gene is TRBJ1-5, the V gene TRBV3-1 (or the pseudogene TRBV3-2), with TRBD1 identical over 7 bases. V gave up 5 bases and J gave up 0 bases; unmatched junction bases: 4. Germline-derived CDR1 and CDR2 are LGHDT and YNNKEL (reference sequence). The CDR3 runs 15 residues. The CDR3 DNA reads TGTGCCAGCAGCACGGGACAGCTTAGCAATCAGCCCCAGCATTTT. Protein: CASSTGQLSNQPQHF.

V usage is TRBV5-1 and J usage is TRBJ2-3; 11 bases align to TRBD2. This CDR3 has 17 residues. The germline gives CDR1 SGHRS, CDR2 YFSETQ. With 2 bases clipped from V and 1 base from J, the junction kept 6 bases outside the gene matches. CDR3 in DNA: TGCGCCAGCAGCTTCGCTAGCGGGGGGCTCGGCACAGATACGCAGTATTTT. Translation gives CASSFASGGLGTDTQYF.

This sequence joins TRBV2 and TRBJ2-7, with D maybe TRBD2 (5 bases). Trimming took 8 bases from V and 4 from J, leaving 15 bases between them. The CDR3 runs 13 residues. Germline CDR1 and CDR2: SNHLY and FYNNEI. The CDR3 DNA follows: TGTGCCAGCGTTCAACTAGATTCTTACGAGCAGTACTTC. This gives the protein CASVQLDSYEQYF.

The rearrangement joins TRBV2 to TRBJ2-3, with 8 bases lining up with TRBD1. CDR3 length: 22 residues. The germline V gene encodes CDR1 SNHLY and CDR2 FYNNEI. The V segment lost 2 bases and the J segment 2 bases; nucleotides outside the gene matches: 24. CDR3 DNA sequence: TGTGCCAGCAGTGAATGGGGCGGACAGGGTGGCCGTAGTCTGACCTACACAGATACGCAGTATTTT. It encodes CASSEWGGQGGRSLTYTDTQYF.

The chain employs TRBV3-1 (or the pseudogene TRBV3-2) and TRBJ1-1; D perhaps matches TRBD1 (5 bases). The V end lost 2 bases, the J end lost 5 bases, and 21 bases lay between the germline ends. Germline V gene sequence: CDR1 LGHDT, CDR2 YNNKEL (reference sequence). This CDR3 spans 17 amino acids. CDR3 sequence (DNA): TGTGCCAGCAGCCAACAGCCAGGGCGGTCGGTGAGAACTGAAGCTTTCTTT. It is translated as CASSQQPGRSVRTEAFF.

The V and J genes are TRBV20-1 and TRBJ1-2, with no clear D. Trimming removed 6 bases at V and 6 bases at J, with 8 bases between. This CDR3 has 10 amino acids. Germline lookup yields CDR1 DFQATT and CDR2 SNEGSKA (reference sequence). The CDR3 sequence: CSAERNGYTF. CDR3 in DNA: TGCAGTGCCGAGCGAAATGGCTACACCTTC.

V gene TRBV28 combines with J gene TRBJ2-5, with 9 nucleotides matching TRBD1. Germline V lookup: CDR1 MDHEN, CDR2 SYDVKM. V lost 7 bases, J lost 4 bases, and 10 bases stayed unmatched. CDR3 length equals 15 residues. This CDR3 is CASISTGGYGETQYF. The DNA of the CDR3 is TGTGCCAGCATTTCGACAGGGGGGTATGGAGAGACCCAGTACTTC.

The CDR3 sequence: CASRVTRATYEQYF. Written as DNA, the CDR3 is TGTGCCAGCAGAGTAACCAGGGCAACCTACGAGCAGTACTTC. The V gene is TRBV27, the J gene TRBJ2-7, with D possibly being TRBD1 (5 bases). Germline CDR1 MNHEY, CDR2 SMNVEV (reference sequence). V was pared by 6 bases and J by 2 bases, with 14 bases between. The CDR3 is made up of 14 amino acids.

This clone was recorded only once. This chain uses TRBV7-2 with TRBJ2-5; TRBD2 might be the D (6 bases). Germline CDR1 and CDR2: SGHTA and FQGNSA. The CDR3 runs 14 residues. V lost 3 bases and J 5 bases, leaving 13 bases between the germline ends. The CDR3 sequence is CASSFGGLRETQYF. CDR3 sequence (DNA): TGTGCCAGCAGCTTCGGGGGACTTCGCGAGACCCAGTACTTC.

The chain links TRBV30 to TRBJ1-4, with TRBD1 as a possible D gene (5 bases). CDR1 and CDR2 from the germline V gene are GTSNPN and SVGIG (reference sequence). The germline V and J ends were trimmed by 7 bases and 3 bases, with 15 bases remaining between them. CDR3 length: 14 residues. Written as DNA, the CDR3 is TGTGCCTCAAGCCCAGGGTTGGCTAATGAAAAACTGTTTTTT. Translation: CASSPGLANEKLFF. The variable domain in full, with the rest retrieved from reference TRBV30 and TRBJ1-4, is SQTIHQWPATLVQPVGSPLSLECTVEGTSNPNLYWYRQAAGRGLQLLFYSVGIGQISSEVPQNLSASRPQDRQFILSSKKLLLSDSGFYLCASSPGLANEKLFFGSGTQLSVL.

The gene calls are TRBV7-3 and TRBJ2-2, with 7 bases aligning to TRBD2. The ends lost 8 bases at V and 7 bases at J; junction bases unmatched: 19. The germline gives CDR1 SGHTA, CDR2 FQGTGA. The CDR3 is 17 amino acids. CDR3 DNA sequence: TGTGCCAGCCTACCTAATGGGCTAGCGGAGGTGGGCGGGGAGCTGTTTTTT. As protein: CASLPNGLAEVGGELFF.

The chain combines TRBV10-3 with TRBJ2-5, with TRBD2 matching over 11 bases. The CDR3 has 13 amino acids. Germline CDR1 and CDR2: ENHRY and SYGVKD. Trimming cost V 10 bases and J 5 bases; bases outside gene matches: 6. The chain's CDR3 is CANSGGAGETQYF. For the CDR3, the DNA is TGTGCCAATAGCGGGGGGGCTGGGGAGACCCAGTACTTC.

In nucleotides, the CDR3 is TGCGCCAGCTCATCCCAAGAACGACTAGCGGGGGAGTACAATGAGCAGTTCTTC. This encodes CASSSQERLAGEYNEQFF. V is TRBV10-1 and J is TRBJ2-1; 12 bases line up with TRBD2. The CDR3 length is 18 residues. Germline values: CDR1 WNHNN, CDR2 SYGVQD (reference sequence). V dropped 8 bases and J dropped 4; count of bases not matched to a gene: 15.

Many counts were recorded for this clone. This chain links TRBV6-2 or TRBV6-3 with TRBJ2-6; TRBD1 is a possible D gene (6 bases). Per the germline V gene, CDR1 is MNHEY and CDR2 is SVGEGT. The CDR3 loop spans 12 amino acids. Trimming left V 2 bases short and J 17 bases short, with 13 bases between. CDR3 protein: CASSYGVSGVTF. The CDR3 coding sequence is TGTGCCAGCAGTTACGGCGTCTCAGGGGTGACTTTC.

This chain links TRBV5-1 with TRBJ2-2; 12 nucleotides match TRBD2. Trimming at V came to 4 bases and at J to 5 bases, leaving 6 bases not matched to a gene. Germline V lookup: CDR1 SGHRS, CDR2 YFSETQ. There are 16 residues in the CDR3. The CDR3 region is CASSPSGRAGTGELFF. DNA of the CDR3: TGCGCCAGCAGCCCTAGCGGGAGGGCCGGTACCGGGGAGCTGTTTTTT.